The clone carrying this T cell receptor (beta chain) was seen a single time. Its ends do not fully match the called genes, so a read error is possible. Semi-nested PCR with Nested Universal Primer A followed constant-region reverse priming of full-length variable regions. TCRdb redid the calling of the 5' RACE reads with MiXCR, one entry per CDR3 protein. Of tens of thousands of distinct CDR3 sequences in the sample, roughly 28% were seen once. The sample taken for sequencing was naive CD4+ T cells sorted from blood. As to subset: naive CD4+ T cells, CD4+CD45RA+CD25-. This clonotype was obtained from a female donor with breast cancer.

CDR3 bases: TGTGCCGTCAGTGGACAGGGGGGCGGCACTGAAGCTTTCTTT. This gives the protein CAVSGQGGGTEAFF. The chain combines TRBV10-3 with TRBJ1-1, with TRBD1 matching 10 bases. The CDR3 spans 14 residues. In germline, CDR1 is ENHRY, CDR2 SYGVKD.